This note documents a single T cell receptor (beta chain) sequence. The sample belongs to a study of identical twins. TCRdb itself ran the 5' RACE reads through MiXCR, one entry per CDR3 protein. The table shows some 690,000 distinct CDR3 sequences, with about 20% occurring only once. Healthy Caucasians made up all donors. V dropped 2 bases and J dropped 6; count of bases not matched to a gene: 4. The CDR3 is 14 residues long. Germline V gene sequence: CDR1 SGDLS, CDR2 YYNGEE. The data were also submitted as part of a second study, on T cells expressing NK-cell markers. That report adds: About 1.0-7.5% of CD8+ T cells in about six donors belonged to dominant NKG2C+ clonotypes.

This TCR was recovered from a woman aged 18-30 years in good health. The chain combines TRBV9 with TRBJ2-3; 9 nucleotides agree with TRBD2. Source material: PBMCs. CDR3 loop: CASSVGGRADTQYF. The CDR3 DNA reads as TGTGCCAGCAGCGTTGGCGGGAGGGCGGATACGCAGTATTTT.